These T cell receptor beta chains were read from a single sample in a study of blood T cell repertoires in COVID-19. The method was immunoSEQ multiplex PCR; TCRdb's version includes in-frame clones alone and lacks a portion of them. This table has 50,000 to 75,000 clones, around 80% appearing once. The specimen was peripheral blood. The receptors stem from a man in his sixties with acute or convalescent COVID-19. CDR3s include the opening cysteine and the closing phenylalanine or tryptophan. The order of the fields is D gene, V gene, J gene, CDR3 protein. A D gene is named only where the DNA matches it firmly.

-,TRBV28,TRBJ1-3,CASSTGSGNTIYF
TRBD2,TRBV9,TRBJ2-7,CASSPRASGPSYEQYF
TRBD1,TRBV2,TRBJ1-5,CASRKDRASNQPQHF
-,TRBV5-1,TRBJ1-6,CASSLDPGSSNSPLHF
TRBD2,TRBV5-1,TRBJ2-1,CASSPGLAGTDEQFF
TRBD1,TRBV28,TRBJ1-2,CASSELQGNYGYTF
TRBD1,TRBV6-5,TRBJ1-2,CASKDRGPQWGYTF
-,TRBV29-1,TRBJ1-2,CSEGGIRPGDGYTF
TRBD2,TRBV24-1,TRBJ2-1,CATSDSTGTSGSSYNEQFF
-,TRBV5-5,TRBJ1-2,CASSANRYYGYTF
TRBD1,TRBV24-1,TRBJ2-4,CATSAGQGGIQYF
TRBD1,TRBV28,TRBJ2-2,CASSITGGNGELFF
-,TRBV20-1,TRBJ2-1,CSASSGRTYNEQFF
TRBD1,TRBV10-3,TRBJ2-6,CAITPVHRGPGANVLTF
TRBD2,TRBV11-3,TRBJ2-2,CASSRGGPSGELFF
-,TRBV19,TRBJ1-2,CASSGQGYGYTF
-,TRBV15,TRBJ1-6,CATSRDFGADSPLHF